Listed below are T cell receptor beta chains from one sample, sequenced in a study of blood T cell repertoires in COVID-19. This table comes from immunoSEQ multiplex PCR, and its TCRdb copy is limited to in-frame clones, with some not included. The sample has under 150,000 clones; 84% are singletons. Sequencing was performed on peripheral blood. The receptor set was obtained from a human donor in a cohort sampled during active COVID-19. The CDR3 runs from the conserved cysteine through the conserved F or W. The D gene is left open where the match is weak. Size is stated for part of the rows, as once, few or many counts, or as a class when the clone is expanded.

J	size	V	D	DNA	CDR3
TRBJ2-7	NA	TRBV11-3	NA	TGTGCCAGCAGCTCCCCCTCCCTCGGGGGCTACGAGCAGTACTTC	CASSSPSLGGYEQYF
TRBJ2-7	NA	TRBV11-2	TRBD2	TGTGCCAGCAGCTTACAGACTAGCGGGGGAGTCTACGAGCAGTACTTC	CASSLQTSGGVYEQYF
TRBJ1-5	NA	TRBV10-3	TRBD1	TGTGCCATCAGTGAGTCGGCAGGGGGAACTCAGCCCCAGCATTTT	CAISESAGGTQPQHF
TRBJ2-7	NA	TRBV5-1	NA	TGCGCCAGCAGCTTGGGATACAGGTGGAACGACGAGCAGTACTTC	CASSLGYRWNDEQYF
TRBJ2-5	NA	TRBV21-1	NA	TGTGCCAGCAGCAAAGTTGGCTCCCATGGCGGAGAGACCCAGTACTTC	CASSKVGSHGGETQYF
TRBJ1-6	once	TRBV4-2	TRBD1	TGTGCCAGCAGTATCTCTCCCGGGACAGGGGTTTTGCCCCTCCACTTT	CASSISPGTGVLPLHF
TRBJ1-2	once	TRBV6-5	NA	TGTGCCAGCAGCACAGAGACGCACTATGGCTACACCTTC	CASSTETHYGYTF
TRBJ2-3	NA	TRBV6-1	TRBD2	TGTGCCAGCAGTGAAGAGGGACTAGCGGCCAGTCAGGTAGATACGCAGTATTTT	CASSEEGLAASQVDTQYF
TRBJ2-2	NA	TRBV4-3	NA	TGCGCCAGCAGCCAACAGGGGTTGATCGGGGAGCTGTTTTTT	CASSQQGLIGELFF
TRBJ2-7	NA	TRBV3-1/TRBV3-2	NA	TGTGCCAGCAGATCGGGACTCAGCGAGCAGTACTTC	CASRSGLSEQYF
TRBJ2-3	NA	TRBV24-1	TRBD1	TGTGCCATCGGGACAGGGAGCACAGATACGCAGTATTTT	CAIGTGSTDTQYF
TRBJ2-1	NA	TRBV6-4	TRBD2	TGTGCCAGCAGTGTAGAGCGGGGGTACTACAATGAGCAGTTCTTC	CASSVERGYYNEQFF
TRBJ2-3	NA	TRBV3-1/TRBV3-2	TRBD2	TGTGCCAGCAGCCAAGGTGCCCGACTAGCGGGGGGGGATACGCAGTATTTT	CASSQGARLAGGDTQYF
TRBJ2-7	NA	TRBV18	NA	TGTGCCAGCTCACCACCTCTACGGGGGACCTACGAGCAGTACTTC	CASSPPLRGTYEQYF
TRBJ2-2	NA	TRBV28	TRBD2	TGTGCCAGCACGGGGGGGCCCACCGGGGAGCTGTTTTTT	CASTGGPTGELFF
TRBJ2-3	NA	TRBV11-3	TRBD2	TGTGCCAGCAGCTTTCCCACGCCGGGACTAGCCCCAGATACGCAGTATTTT	CASSFPTPGLAPDTQYF